These T cell receptor beta chains were read from a single sample in a study of early T cells in non-severe SARS-CoV-2 infection. TCRdb processed the 5' RACE reads anew with MiXCR; each CDR3 protein has one entry. Of tens of thousands of distinct CDR3 sequences listed, around 10% were seen once; the top ten hold around 5.3%. The sequencing used whole blood, collected at baseline. The receptor set was obtained from an adult who was a healthcare worker with PCR-confirmed SARS-CoV-2 infection or an uninfected control (not recorded which). CDR3s include the opening cysteine and the closing phenylalanine or tryptophan. The D gene is left open where the match is weak. For some rows the clone size is stated as once, few or many, or as a class when expanded; others skip it.

D: .
size: few
J: TRBJ2-5
V: TRBV5-1
length: 14
DNA: TGCGCCAGCAGCTTGGCGCGGGTCCAAGAGACCCAGTACTTC
CDR3: CASSLARVQETQYF

D: .
size: few
J: TRBJ1-2
V: TRBV4-3
length: 12
DNA: TGCGCCAGCAGCCAACGGGGAGATGGCTACACCTTC
CDR3: CASSQRGDGYTF

D: .
size: few
J: TRBJ2-3
V: TRBV11-2
length: 15
DNA: TGTGCCAGCAGCTTAGACTCCGCACTCACAGATACGCAGTATTTT
CDR3: CASSLDSALTDTQYF

D: .
size: .
J: TRBJ2-5
V: TRBV4-3
length: 13
DNA: TGCGCCAGCAGCCAAGACCGGGGAGAGACCCAGTACTTC
CDR3: CASSQDRGETQYF

D: .
size: .
J: TRBJ1-3
V: TRBV10-3
length: 16
DNA: TGTGCCATCAGTGAGCAGCAAATCACCTCTGGAAACACCATATATTTT
CDR3: CAISEQQITSGNTIYF

D: .
size: few
J: TRBJ1-5
V: TRBV5-8
length: 13
DNA: TGTGCCAGCAGCCGATACTTGGATCAGCCCCAGCATTTT
CDR3: CASSRYLDQPQHF

D: .
size: .
J: TRBJ2-3
V: TRBV12-3/TRBV12-4
length: 16
DNA: TGTGCCAGCAGTTCCACACAATCGACGGGCACAGATACGCAGTATTTT
CDR3: CASSSTQSTGTDTQYF

D: .
size: few
J: TRBJ2-7
V: TRBV12-3/TRBV12-4
length: 13
DNA: TGTGCCAGCAGTTTTCTGACAGACTACGAGCAGTACTTC
CDR3: CASSFLTDYEQYF

D: .
size: few
J: TRBJ1-6
V: TRBV4-3
length: 15
DNA: TGCGCCAGCAGCCAAGAAGTGATGGAGAATTCACCCCTCCACTTT
CDR3: CASSQEVMENSPLHF

D: .
size: .
J: TRBJ1-5
V: TRBV19
length: 16
DNA: TGTGCCAGTAGGGGCACCATCGTCATAGGCAATCAGCCCCAGCATTTT
CDR3: CASRGTIVIGNQPQHF

D: .
size: few
J: TRBJ2-3
V: TRBV9
length: 16
DNA: TGTGCCAGCAGCGTCCCCTTCGGGGGAGGCAGCGATACGCAGTATTTT
CDR3: CASSVPFGGGSDTQYF

D: TRBD2
size: .
J: TRBJ2-4
V: TRBV20-1
length: 19
DNA: TGCAGTGCTAGACCCCTGGGTAGCGGGGGTTCCCCTTCCAAAAACATTCAGTACTTC
CDR3: CSARPLGSGGSPSKNIQYF

D: .
size: few
J: TRBJ1-6
V: TRBV10-2
length: 10
DNA: TGCGCCGGAAAAGATTCACCCCTCCACTTT
CDR3: CAGKDSPLHF

D: .
size: few
J: TRBJ1-1
V: TRBV18
length: 18
DNA: TGTGCCAGCTCACCAACGGGGTTAGGGCACGAAATGAACACTGAAGCTTTCTTT
CDR3: CASSPTGLGHEMNTEAFF

D: TRBD2
size: few
J: TRBJ2-7
V: TRBV20-1
length: 15
DNA: TGCAGTGCTAGGAACCCGACTAGCGGGAGGTACGAGCAGTACTTC
CDR3: CSARNPTSGRYEQYF

D: .
size: few
J: TRBJ1-5
V: TRBV29-1
length: 15
DNA: TGCAGCGTTGTGGACAGCCAAAAGGGCAATCAGCCCCAGCATTTT
CDR3: CSVVDSQKGNQPQHF

D: TRBD1
size: many
J: TRBJ1-1
V: TRBV7-9
length: 13
DNA: TGTGCCAGCGGGACAGAAAAAATCACTGAAGCTTTCTTT
CDR3: CASGTEKITEAFF

D: .
size: many
J: TRBJ2-5
V: TRBV7-6
length: 15
DNA: TGTGCCAGCAGCTTAGGGGCTACCCAACAAGAGACCCAGTACTTC
CDR3: CASSLGATQQETQYF

D: TRBD2
size: .
J: TRBJ2-5
V: TRBV7-2
length: 16
DNA: TGTGCCAGCAGCCTGGGACTAGCGGGAGAGTGGGAGACCCAGTACTTC
CDR3: CASSLGLAGEWETQYF

D: .
size: many
J: TRBJ2-5
V: TRBV11-1
length: 14
DNA: TGTGCCAGCAGCTTAGCTCAGGGTCGAGAGACCCAGTACTTC
CDR3: CASSLAQGRETQYF

D: .
size: .
J: TRBJ2-1
V: TRBV28
length: 12
DNA: TGTGCCAGCAGTTCCCAGGGAACTGAGCAGTTCTTC
CDR3: CASSSQGTEQFF

D: TRBD1
size: .
J: TRBJ1-6
V: TRBV20-1
length: 14
DNA: TGCAGTGCTAGAGATCCGACAGGGAATTCACCCCTCCACTTT
CDR3: CSARDPTGNSPLHF

D: TRBD2
size: few
J: TRBJ2-1
V: TRBV27
length: 17
DNA: TGTGCCAGCAGTTTATGGACTAGCGGGTCTTTTCCCAATGAGCAGTTCTTC
CDR3: CASSLWTSGSFPNEQFF

D: TRBD1
size: few
J: TRBJ2-7
V: TRBV4-2
length: 13
DNA: TGTGCCAGCAGCCGGGGACAGGGTTTCGAGCAGTACTTC
CDR3: CASSRGQGFEQYF

D: .
size: many
J: TRBJ1-2
V: TRBV19
length: 13
DNA: TGTGCCAGTACTACTCAGGGTACCTATGGCTACACCTTC
CDR3: CASTTQGTYGYTF

D: .
size: .
J: TRBJ2-3
V: TRBV19
length: 12
DNA: TGTGCCAGTAGTGGGGGGCTCCCCACGCAGTATTTT
CDR3: CASSGGLPTQYF

D: .
size: .
J: TRBJ1-1
V: TRBV5-1
length: 14
DNA: TGCGCCAGCAGCTTGACAGGGTTGGACACTGAAGCTTTCTTT
CDR3: CASSLTGLDTEAFF

D: .
size: .
J: TRBJ2-2
V: TRBV15
length: 12
DNA: TGTGCCACCAGCACCTGGGGCGGGGAGCTGTTTTTT
CDR3: CATSTWGGELFF

D: .
size: .
J: TRBJ2-2
V: TRBV19
length: 15
DNA: TGTGCCAGTAGTTTAGGGCAGGCCGCGACCGGGGAGCTGTTTTTT
CDR3: CASSLGQAATGELFF

D: .
size: few
J: TRBJ2-7
V: TRBV7-2
length: 14
DNA: TGTGCCAGCAGCCCGAGTAGCTTCCCCTACGAGCAGTACTTC
CDR3: CASSPSSFPYEQYF

D: .
size: few
J: TRBJ1-2
V: TRBV6-5
length: 15
DNA: TGTGCCAGCAGACCGACAGTAAATGGAGACTATGGCTACACCTTC
CDR3: CASRPTVNGDYGYTF